This section outlines one T cell receptor (beta chain) sequence together with its context. The data derive from a study of blood T cell repertoires in COVID-19. In the study overall: Acute and convalescent COVID-19 specimens originated in the United States, Italy and Spain. Nucleic acid was either cDNA or gDNA, and it came from T cells, B-cell-depleted T cells, or PBMCs.

J was trimmed by 8 bases and V by 10 bases; bases with no gene match: 17. This CDR3 spans 15 amino acids. Germline CDR1 is MNHEY and CDR2 is SMNVEV (reference sequence). Data came from immunoSEQ multiplex PCR; TCRdb stores just in-frame clones and leaves some out. The table lists roughly 170,000 clones, over 75% of them singletons. The receptor's source is a man in his 60s who had recovered from COVID-19. The sample taken for sequencing was peripheral blood. The chain couples TRBV27 to TRBJ2-1; TRBD2 agrees at 7 bases. The CDR3 here is CATKERWEGGDEQFF. The CDR3 DNA follows: TGTGCCACTAAGGAACGCTGGGAGGGTGGGGATGAGCAGTTCTTC.